The rows below give T cell receptor beta chains drawn from one sample of a study of blood T cell repertoires in COVID-19. Measured with immunoSEQ multiplex PCR; TCRdb has only the in-frame clones, and not every one. The sample consists of 120,000 or so clones, 71% of them appearing once. Specimen: peripheral blood. These receptors all come from a human donor with acute or convalescent COVID-19. The donor label of this sample is uncertain. Both conserved end residues are part of each CDR3.

v_call	j_call	cdr3_aa
TRBV10-2	TRBJ2-2	CASRGTGPTGELFF
TRBV6-1	TRBJ1-2	CASSEQGTGGGAYGYTF
TRBV7-9	TRBJ1-2	CASSSADRNGYTF
TRBV30	TRBJ2-2	CAFQGSGTGELFF
TRBV7-9	TRBJ2-6	CASSTWGSAFRGANVLTF
TRBV3-1/TRBV3-2	TRBJ1-4	CASSRSSVEKLFF
TRBV28	TRBJ1-3	CASSSLTGGGNTIYF
TRBV5-1	TRBJ1-6	CASTGQGNSPLHF
TRBV30	TRBJ1-1	CAWTRTGRATEAFF
TRBV28	TRBJ1-4	CATAKGREANEKLFF
TRBV7-8	TRBJ2-5	CASSPRGLGETQYF
TRBV7-9	TRBJ2-2	CASSFWNRGTGELFF
TRBV6-1	TRBJ1-1	CASSDPHDRAFGEAFF
TRBV12-5	TRBJ2-7	CASGSGQGISYEQYF
TRBV27	TRBJ2-1	CASRSSIGGDNEQFF
TRBV7-3	TRBJ1-5	CASSLQAGGQPQHF
TRBV27	TRBJ1-5	CASSPIPRQGGRTQPQHF
TRBV18	TRBJ1-3	CASSPAKGDGGNTIYF
TRBV3-1/TRBV3-2	TRBJ2-1	CASSQDLTNNEQFF
TRBV19	TRBJ1-5	CASKAGPRGNQPQHF
TRBV5-1	TRBJ2-2	CASSSETGGAEGELFF
TRBV7-3	TRBJ2-6	CASSPQGRHSGANVLTF
TRBV5-5	TRBJ2-5	CASSFGGRETQYF
TRBV9	TRBJ2-7	CASSPNYRFSYEQYF
TRBV7-2	TRBJ2-7	CASSMGLKSYEQYF
TRBV11-2	TRBJ2-4	CASSSRLAKNIQYF
TRBV11-2	TRBJ1-4	CASSFGRGRQKLFF
TRBV2	TRBJ2-1	CASSEVGSSYNEQFF
TRBV5-1	TRBJ2-1	CASSASRGNEQFF
TRBV7-9	TRBJ2-3	CASTLSDTQYF
TRBV11-3	TRBJ1-5	CASSLGTGCSNQPQHF
TRBV2	TRBJ1-1	CASAGQGAVSEAFF
TRBV5-1	TRBJ1-4	CASSQGTVNEKLFF
TRBV2	TRBJ1-1	CASLKWEGRNTEGVF
TRBV30	TRBJ1-6	CAWTGDGNSPLHF
TRBV5-1	TRBJ1-2	CASRQPPGQGNYGYTF
TRBV7-9	TRBJ1-1	CASSLSWTEAFF
TRBV30	TRBJ2-7	CAWSVTRGGEQYF
TRBV12-3/TRBV12-4	TRBJ1-2	CASHVRVQGGYTF
TRBV25-1	TRBJ2-1	CASSAPMQNEQFF
TRBV7-6	TRBJ1-1	CASSRTGNTEAFF
TRBV24-1	TRBJ1-2	CATSDPNRDGYTF
TRBV28	TRBJ1-3	CASSLFGQGPPGNTIYF
TRBV30	TRBJ1-1	CAWSEAGATEAFF
TRBV11-2	TRBJ1-2	CASSRQGGDYTF
TRBV5-6	TRBJ1-1	CASSLDPRVTVNTEAFF
TRBV4-1	TRBJ1-1	CASSQDWTFPGAFF
TRBV28	TRBJ1-2	CASIPGAVPYHRGLGYTF
TRBV11-2	TRBJ2-5	CASSLVGALGETQYF
TRBV4-1	TRBJ2-7	CASSQDTPGPYEQYF
TRBV5-1	TRBJ1-5	CASSLDGTVNQPQHF
TRBV27	TRBJ1-2	CASGDRDYYGYTF
TRBV6-6	TRBJ1-1	CASSYLLLAFF
TRBV6-5	TRBJ1-6	CASNTGTGRSSPLHF